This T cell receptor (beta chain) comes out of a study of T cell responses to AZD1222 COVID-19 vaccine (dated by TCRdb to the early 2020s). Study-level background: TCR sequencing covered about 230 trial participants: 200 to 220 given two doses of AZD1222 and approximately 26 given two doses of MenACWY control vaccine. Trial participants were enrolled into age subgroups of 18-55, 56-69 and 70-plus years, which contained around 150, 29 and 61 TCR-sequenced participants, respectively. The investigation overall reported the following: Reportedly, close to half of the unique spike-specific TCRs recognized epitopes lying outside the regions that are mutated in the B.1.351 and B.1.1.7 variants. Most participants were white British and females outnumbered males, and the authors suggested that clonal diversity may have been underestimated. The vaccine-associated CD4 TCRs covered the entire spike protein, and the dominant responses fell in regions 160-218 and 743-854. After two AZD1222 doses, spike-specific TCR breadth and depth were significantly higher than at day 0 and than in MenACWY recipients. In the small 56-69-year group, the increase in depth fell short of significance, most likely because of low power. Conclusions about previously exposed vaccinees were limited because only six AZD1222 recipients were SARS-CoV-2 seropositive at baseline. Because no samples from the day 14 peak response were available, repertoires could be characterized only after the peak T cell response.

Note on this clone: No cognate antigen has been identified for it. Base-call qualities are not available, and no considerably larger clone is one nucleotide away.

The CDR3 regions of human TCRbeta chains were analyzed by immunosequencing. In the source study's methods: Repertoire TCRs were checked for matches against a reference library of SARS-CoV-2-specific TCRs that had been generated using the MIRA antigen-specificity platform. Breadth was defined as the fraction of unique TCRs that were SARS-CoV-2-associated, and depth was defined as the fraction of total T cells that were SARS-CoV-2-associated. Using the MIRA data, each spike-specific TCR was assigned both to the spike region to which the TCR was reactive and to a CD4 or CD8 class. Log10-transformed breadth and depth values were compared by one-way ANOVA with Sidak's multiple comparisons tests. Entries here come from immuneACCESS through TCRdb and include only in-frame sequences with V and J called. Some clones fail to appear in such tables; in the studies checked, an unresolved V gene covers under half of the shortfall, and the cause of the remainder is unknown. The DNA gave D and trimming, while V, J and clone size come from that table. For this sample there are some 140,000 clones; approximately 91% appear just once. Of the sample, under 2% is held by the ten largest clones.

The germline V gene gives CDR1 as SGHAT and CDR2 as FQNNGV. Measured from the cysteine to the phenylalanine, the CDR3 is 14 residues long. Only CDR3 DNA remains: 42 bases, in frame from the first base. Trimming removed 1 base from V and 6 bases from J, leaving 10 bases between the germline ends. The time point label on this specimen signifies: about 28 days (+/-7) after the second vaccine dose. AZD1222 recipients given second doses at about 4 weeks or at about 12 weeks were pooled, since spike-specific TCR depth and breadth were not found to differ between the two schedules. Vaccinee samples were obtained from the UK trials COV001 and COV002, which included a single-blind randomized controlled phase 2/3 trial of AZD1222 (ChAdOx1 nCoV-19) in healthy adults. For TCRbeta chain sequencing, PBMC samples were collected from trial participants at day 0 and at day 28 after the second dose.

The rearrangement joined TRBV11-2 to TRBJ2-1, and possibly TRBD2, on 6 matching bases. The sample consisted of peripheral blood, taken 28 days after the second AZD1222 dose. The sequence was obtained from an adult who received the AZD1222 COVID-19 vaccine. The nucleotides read TGTGCCAGCAGCTTAGCTTACGGGGGCAATGAGCAGTTCTTC. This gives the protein CASSLAYGGNEQFF.